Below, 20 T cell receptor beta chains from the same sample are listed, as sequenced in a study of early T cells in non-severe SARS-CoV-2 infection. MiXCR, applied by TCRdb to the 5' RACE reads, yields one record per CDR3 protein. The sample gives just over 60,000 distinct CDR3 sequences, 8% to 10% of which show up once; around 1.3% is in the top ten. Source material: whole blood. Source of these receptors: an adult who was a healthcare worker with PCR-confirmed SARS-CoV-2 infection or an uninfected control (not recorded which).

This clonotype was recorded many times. CDR3 in amino acids: CASSLFQGARRINTEAFF. As DNA, the CDR3 is TGTGCCAGCAGTTTGTTTCAGGGGGCGCGGAGGATCAACACTGAAGCTTTCTTT. This rearrangement joins TRBV12-3 or TRBV12-4 to TRBJ1-1; 8 nucleotides align to TRBD1. Trimming cost V 3 bases and J 2 bases; bases outside gene matches: 14. The CDR3 covers 18 residues.

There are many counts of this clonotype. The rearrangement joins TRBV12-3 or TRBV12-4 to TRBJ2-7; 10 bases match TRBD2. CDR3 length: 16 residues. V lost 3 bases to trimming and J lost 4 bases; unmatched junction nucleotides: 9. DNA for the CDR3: TGTGCCAGCAGTTTCCCTCTAGCGGGGGCGCGGTACGAGCAGTACGTC. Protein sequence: CASSFPLAGARYEQYV.

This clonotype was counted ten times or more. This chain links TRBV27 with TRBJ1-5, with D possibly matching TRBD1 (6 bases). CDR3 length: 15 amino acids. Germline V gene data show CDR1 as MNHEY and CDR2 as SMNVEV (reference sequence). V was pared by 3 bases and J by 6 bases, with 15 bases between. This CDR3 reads CASSFSGARGQPQHF. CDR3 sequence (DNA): TGTGCCAGCAGTTTTTCGGGGGCACGAGGTCAGCCCCAGCATTTT.

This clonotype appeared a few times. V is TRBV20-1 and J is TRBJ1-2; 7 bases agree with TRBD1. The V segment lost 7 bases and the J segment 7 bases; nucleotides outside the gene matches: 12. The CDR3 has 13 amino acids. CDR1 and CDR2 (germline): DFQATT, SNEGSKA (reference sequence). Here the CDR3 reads CSVVSGGYFGYTF. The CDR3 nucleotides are TGCAGTGTTGTTTCAGGGGGGTATTTTGGCTACACCTTC.

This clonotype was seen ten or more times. The CDR3 coding sequence is TGTGCCAGCAGGGCAGGGTACATCTATGGCTACACCTTC. Translated, it gives CASRAGYIYGYTF. This chain uses TRBV27 with TRBJ1-2, with D perhaps TRBD1 (5 bases). The CDR3 has 13 amino acids. Germline V lookup: CDR1 MNHEY, CDR2 SMNVEV (reference sequence). V was trimmed by 6 bases and J by 4 bases, leaving 12 bases between them.

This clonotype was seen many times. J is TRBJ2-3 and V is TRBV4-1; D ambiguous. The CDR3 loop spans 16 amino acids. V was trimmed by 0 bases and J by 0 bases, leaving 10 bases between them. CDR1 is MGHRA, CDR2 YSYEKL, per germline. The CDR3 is CASSQDKGSSTDTQYF. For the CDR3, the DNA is TGCGCCAGCAGCCAAGATAAGGGCAGTAGCACAGATACGCAGTATTTT.

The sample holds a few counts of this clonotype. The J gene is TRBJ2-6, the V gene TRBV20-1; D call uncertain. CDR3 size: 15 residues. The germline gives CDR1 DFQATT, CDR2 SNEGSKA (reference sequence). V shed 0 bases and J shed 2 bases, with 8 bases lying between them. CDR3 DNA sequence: TGCAGTGCTAGAGATTTTAGGACTGGGGCCAACGTCCTGACTTTC. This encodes CSARDFRTGANVLTF.

DNA of the CDR3: TGTGCCAGCAGCGAACCGGGACAGGGGTCCTCTTTGGAGCAGTACGTC. Amino acids: CASSEPGQGSSLEQYV. The J gene is TRBJ2-7, the V gene TRBV21-1; the D call TRBD1 from the table was never checked on the DNA. TRBV21-1 has pseudogene status. This CDR3 has 16 residues.

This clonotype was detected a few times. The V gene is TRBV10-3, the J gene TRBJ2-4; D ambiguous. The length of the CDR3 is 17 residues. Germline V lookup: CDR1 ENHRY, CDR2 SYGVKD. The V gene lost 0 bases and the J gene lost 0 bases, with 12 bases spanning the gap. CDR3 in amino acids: CAISESKGLLAKNIQYF. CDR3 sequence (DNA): TGTGCCATCAGTGAGTCGAAAGGGCTTTTAGCCAAAAACATTCAGTACTTC.

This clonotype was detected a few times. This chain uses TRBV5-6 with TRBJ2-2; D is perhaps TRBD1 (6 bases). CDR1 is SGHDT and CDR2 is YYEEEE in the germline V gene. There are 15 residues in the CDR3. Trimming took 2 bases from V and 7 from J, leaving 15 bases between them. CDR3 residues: CASSFRTALGGELFF. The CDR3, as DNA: TGTGCCAGCAGCTTCCGGACAGCCCTGGGCGGGGAGCTGTTTTTT.

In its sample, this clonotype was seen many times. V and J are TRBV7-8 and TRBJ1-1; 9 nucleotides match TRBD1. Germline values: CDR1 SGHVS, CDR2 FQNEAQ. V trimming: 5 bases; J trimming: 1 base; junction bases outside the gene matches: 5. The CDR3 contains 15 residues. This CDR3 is CASSPWTGENTEAFF. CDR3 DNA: TGTGCCAGCAGCCCTTGGACAGGGGAGAACACTGAAGCTTTCTTT.

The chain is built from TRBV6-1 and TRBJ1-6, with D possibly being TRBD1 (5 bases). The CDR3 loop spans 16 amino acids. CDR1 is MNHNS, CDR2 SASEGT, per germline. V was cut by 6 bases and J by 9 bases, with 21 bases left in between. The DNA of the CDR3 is TGTGCCAGCAGAATGACTCAAGGGGTTCCCGGTTCACCCCTCCACTTT. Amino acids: CASRMTQGVPGSPLHF.

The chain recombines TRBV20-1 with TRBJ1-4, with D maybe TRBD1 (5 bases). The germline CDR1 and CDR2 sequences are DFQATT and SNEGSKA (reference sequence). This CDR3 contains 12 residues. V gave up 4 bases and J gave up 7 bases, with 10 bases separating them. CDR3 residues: CSATTQGEKLFF. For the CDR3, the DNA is TGCAGTGCTACGACTCAGGGTGAAAAACTGTTTTTT.

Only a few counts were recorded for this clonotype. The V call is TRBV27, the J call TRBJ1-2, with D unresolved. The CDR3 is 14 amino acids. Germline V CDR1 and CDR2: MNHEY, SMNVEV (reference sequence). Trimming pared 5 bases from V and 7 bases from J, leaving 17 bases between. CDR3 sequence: CASSPPPPRGGYTF. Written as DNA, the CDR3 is TGTGCCAGCAGTCCCCCCCCGCCTCGGGGTGGCTACACCTTC.

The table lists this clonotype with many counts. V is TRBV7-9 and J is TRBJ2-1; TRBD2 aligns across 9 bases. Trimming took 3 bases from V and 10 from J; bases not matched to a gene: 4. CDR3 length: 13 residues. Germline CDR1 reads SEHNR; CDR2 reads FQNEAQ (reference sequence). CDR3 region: CASSFLLAGEQFF. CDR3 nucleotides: TGTGCCAGCAGCTTCCTCCTAGCGGGGGAGCAGTTCTTC.

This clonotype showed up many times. The CDR3 coding sequence is TGTGCCAGCAGTAGGGTTAACTATGGCTACACCTTC. Residues: CASSRVNYGYTF. The rearrangement joins TRBV6-5 to TRBJ1-2; D gene uncertain. From germline, CDR1 is MNHEY and CDR2 SVGAGI. The V end lost 5 bases, the J end lost 1 base, and 5 bases lay between the germline ends. The CDR3 sequence is 12 residues long.

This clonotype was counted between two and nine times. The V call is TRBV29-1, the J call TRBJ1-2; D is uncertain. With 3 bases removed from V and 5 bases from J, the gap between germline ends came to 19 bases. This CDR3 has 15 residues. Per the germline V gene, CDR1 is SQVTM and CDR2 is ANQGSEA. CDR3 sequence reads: CSVDGLEGKEYGYTF. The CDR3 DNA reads TGCAGCGTTGATGGTCTTGAGGGCAAGGAATATGGCTACACCTTC. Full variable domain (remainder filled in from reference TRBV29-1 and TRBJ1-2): SAVISQKPSRDICQRGTSLTIQCQVDSQVTMMFWYRQQPGQSLTLIATANQGSEATYESGFVIDKFPISRPNLTFSTLTVSNMSPEDSSIYLCSVDGLEGKEYGYTFGSGTRLTVV.

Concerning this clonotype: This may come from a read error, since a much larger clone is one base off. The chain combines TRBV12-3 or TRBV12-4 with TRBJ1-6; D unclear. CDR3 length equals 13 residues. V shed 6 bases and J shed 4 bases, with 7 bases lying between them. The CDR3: CASRAKYNSPLHF. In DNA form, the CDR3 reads TGTGCCAGCAGGGCAAAATATAATTCACCCCTCCACTTT.

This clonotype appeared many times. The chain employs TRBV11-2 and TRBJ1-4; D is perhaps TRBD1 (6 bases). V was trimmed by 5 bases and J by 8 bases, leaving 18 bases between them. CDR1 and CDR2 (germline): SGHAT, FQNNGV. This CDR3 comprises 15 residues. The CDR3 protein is CASSHARTDEEKLFF. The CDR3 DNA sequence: TGTGCCAGCAGCCATGCGCGGACAGACGAGGAAAAACTGTTTTTT.

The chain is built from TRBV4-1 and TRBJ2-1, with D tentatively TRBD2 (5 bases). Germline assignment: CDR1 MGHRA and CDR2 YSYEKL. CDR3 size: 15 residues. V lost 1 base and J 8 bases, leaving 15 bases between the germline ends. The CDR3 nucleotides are TGCGCCAGCAGCCAAGTCAATCCCTCGAGGGATGAGCAGTTCTTC. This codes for CASSQVNPSRDEQFF.